Here is one T cell receptor (beta chain) with its context. This sample was taken from a study of T cell changes during pregnancy in multiple sclerosis. Some clones are missing from TCRdb's copy, which holds only in-frame ones; the method was immunoSEQ multiplex PCR. The sample consists of some 83,000 clones, 90% to 95% of them appearing once. The CDR3 spans 16 residues. Trimming pared 0 bases from V and 5 bases from J, leaving 13 bases between. Germline CDR1 and CDR2: MRHNA and SNTAGT. This sequence was found in a female donor in good health, serving as a control in a pregnancy study. Some clones in this sample may be carry-over from other donors' samples. Material: PBMCs, obtained in the first trimester of pregnancy. J is TRBJ2-2 and V is TRBV6-4, with D maybe TRBD2 (5 bases). The CDR3 protein is CASSDSRVESTGELFF. The CDR3 DNA follows: TGTGCCAGCAGTGACTCGAGGGTTGAATCTACCGGGGAGCTGTTTTTT.